The 2 T cell receptor beta chains in this list originate from one sample, sequenced in a study of response to subunit inactivated influenza vaccine. TCRdb reanalysed the RT-PCR reads using MiXCR and keeps one entry per CDR3 protein. The sample holds around 480,000 distinct CDR3 sequences, 16% seen once. Sequenced material: CD4+ T cells sorted from PBMCs, taken less than 30 months after vaccination. The source is a man aged 45 to 75 who received an inactivated influenza vaccine.

Only a few counts were recorded for this clonotype. V gene TRBV20-1 combines with J gene TRBJ2-1; 12 bases are a match to TRBD2. Germline V gene data show CDR1 as DFQATT and CDR2 as SNEGSKA (reference sequence). V was pared by 6 bases and J by 4 bases, with 4 bases of the junction left unmatched. This CDR3 region has 14 residues. The CDR3 bases are TGCAGTGCAGCTAGCGGGAGGGGGTACAATGAGCAGTTCTTC. This codes for CSAASGRGYNEQFF.

This rearrangement joins TRBV9 to TRBJ2-5; D is possibly TRBD1 (5 bases). CDR3 length equals 15 residues. The germline gives CDR1 SGDLS, CDR2 YYNGEE. Trimming took 0 bases from V and 3 from J, leaving 12 bases between them. CDR3 loop: CASSVGTTPEETQYF. For the CDR3, the DNA is TGTGCCAGCAGCGTAGGGACAACACCCGAAGAGACCCAGTACTTC.